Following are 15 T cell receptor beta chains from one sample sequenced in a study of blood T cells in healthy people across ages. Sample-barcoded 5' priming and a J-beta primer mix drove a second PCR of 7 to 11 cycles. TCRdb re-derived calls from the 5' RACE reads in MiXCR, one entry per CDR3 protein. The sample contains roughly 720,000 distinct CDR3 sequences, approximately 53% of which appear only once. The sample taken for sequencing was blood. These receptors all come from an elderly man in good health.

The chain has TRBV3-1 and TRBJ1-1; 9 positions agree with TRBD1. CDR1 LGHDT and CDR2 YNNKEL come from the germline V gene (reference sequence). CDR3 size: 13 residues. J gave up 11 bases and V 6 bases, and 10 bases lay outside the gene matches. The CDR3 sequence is CASSRNRGREAFF. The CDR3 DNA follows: TGTGCCAGCAGTCGCAACAGGGGGCGGGAGGCTTTCTTT.

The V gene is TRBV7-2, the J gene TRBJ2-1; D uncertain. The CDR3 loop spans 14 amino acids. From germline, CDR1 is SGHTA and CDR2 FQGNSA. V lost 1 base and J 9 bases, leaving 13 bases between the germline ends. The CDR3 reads CASSLVGWDIEQFF. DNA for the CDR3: TGTGCCAGCAGCTTAGTAGGCTGGGATATTGAGCAGTTCTTC.

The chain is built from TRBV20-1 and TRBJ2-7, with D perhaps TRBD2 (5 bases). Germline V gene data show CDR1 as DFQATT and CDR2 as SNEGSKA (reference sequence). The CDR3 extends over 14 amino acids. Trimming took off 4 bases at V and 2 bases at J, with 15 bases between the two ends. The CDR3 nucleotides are TGCAGTGCTACAAAGGGCGGGCCACCCTACGAGCAGTACTTC. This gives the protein CSATKGGPPYEQYF.

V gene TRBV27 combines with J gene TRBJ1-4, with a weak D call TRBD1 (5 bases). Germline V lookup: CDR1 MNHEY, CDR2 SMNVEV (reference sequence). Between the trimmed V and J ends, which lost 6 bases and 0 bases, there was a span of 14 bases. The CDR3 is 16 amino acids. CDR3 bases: TGTGCCAGCAGAATACGAACGGGGGCAACTAATGAAAAACTGTTTTTT. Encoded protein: CASRIRTGATNEKLFF.

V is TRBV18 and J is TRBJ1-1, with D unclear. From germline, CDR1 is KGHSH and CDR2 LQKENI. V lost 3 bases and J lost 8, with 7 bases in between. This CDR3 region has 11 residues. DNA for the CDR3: TGTGCCAGCTCACCTGATTCCGAAGCTTTCTTT. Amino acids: CASSPDSEAFF.

The CDR3 coding sequence is TGTGCCAGCAGCGCTAGCGGATACCAAGAGACCCAGTACTTC. It specifies CASSASGYQETQYF. This sequence joins TRBV3-1 and TRBJ2-5; 7 nucleotides align to TRBD2. The germline V gene encodes CDR1 LGHDT and CDR2 YNNKEL (reference sequence). The CDR3 totals 14 residues. V was pared by 5 bases and J by 0 bases, with 3 bases of the junction left unmatched.

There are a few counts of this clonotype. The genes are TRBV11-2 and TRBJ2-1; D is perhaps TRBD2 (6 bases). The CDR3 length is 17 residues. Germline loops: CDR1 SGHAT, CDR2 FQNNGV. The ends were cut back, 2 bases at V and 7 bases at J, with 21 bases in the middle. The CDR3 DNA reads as TGTGCCAGCAGCTTACTTACGGGCGGCGGGGTTGGGAATGAGCAGTTCTTC. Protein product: CASSLLTGGGVGNEQFF.

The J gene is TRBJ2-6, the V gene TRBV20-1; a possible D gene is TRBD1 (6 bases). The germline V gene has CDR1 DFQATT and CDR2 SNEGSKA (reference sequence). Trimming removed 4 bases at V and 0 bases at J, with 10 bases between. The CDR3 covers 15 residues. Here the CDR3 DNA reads TGCAGTGCTACTAGGGACAACTCTGGGGCCAACGTCCTGACTTTC. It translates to CSATRDNSGANVLTF.

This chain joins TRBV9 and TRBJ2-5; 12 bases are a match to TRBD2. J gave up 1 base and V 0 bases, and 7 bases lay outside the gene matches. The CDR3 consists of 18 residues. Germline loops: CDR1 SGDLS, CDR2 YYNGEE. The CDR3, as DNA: TGTGCCAGCAGCGTAGCTACGATGACTAGCGGGGGCCAAGAGACCCAGTACTTC. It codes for CASSVATMTSGGQETQYF.

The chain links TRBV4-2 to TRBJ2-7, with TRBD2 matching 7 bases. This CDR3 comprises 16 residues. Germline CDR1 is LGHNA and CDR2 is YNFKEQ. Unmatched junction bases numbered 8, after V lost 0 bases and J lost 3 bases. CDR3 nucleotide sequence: TGTGCCAGCAGCCAAGATACGAGCGGGACCCACTACGAGCAGTACTTC. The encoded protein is CASSQDTSGTHYEQYF.

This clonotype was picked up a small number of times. The DNA for the CDR3 is TGCGCCAGCAGCTTGGTTTACAGGAAGGGGATTGAGCACAGATACGCGTATTTT. Protein: CASSLVYRKGIEHRYAYF. The chain couples TRBV5-1 to TRBJ2-3; D is perhaps TRBD1 (5 bases). V lost 0 bases to trimming and J lost 14 bases, with 31 bases between them. The CDR3 covers 18 residues. The germline V gene has CDR1 SGHRS and CDR2 YFSETQ.

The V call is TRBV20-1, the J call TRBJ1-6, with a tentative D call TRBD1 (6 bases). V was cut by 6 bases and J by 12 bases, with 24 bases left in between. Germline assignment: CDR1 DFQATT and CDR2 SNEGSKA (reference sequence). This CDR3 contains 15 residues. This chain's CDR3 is CSAKIQPGADLPLHF. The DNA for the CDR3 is TGCAGTGCCAAGATACAGCCAGGGGCGGACTTACCCCTCCACTTT.

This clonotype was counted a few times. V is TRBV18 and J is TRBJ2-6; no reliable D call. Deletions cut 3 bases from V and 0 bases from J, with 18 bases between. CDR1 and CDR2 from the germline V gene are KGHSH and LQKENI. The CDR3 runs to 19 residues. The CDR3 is CASSPSRAPVRSGANVLTF. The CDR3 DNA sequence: TGTGCCAGCTCACCGTCCCGGGCTCCTGTCCGCTCTGGGGCCAACGTCCTGACTTTC.

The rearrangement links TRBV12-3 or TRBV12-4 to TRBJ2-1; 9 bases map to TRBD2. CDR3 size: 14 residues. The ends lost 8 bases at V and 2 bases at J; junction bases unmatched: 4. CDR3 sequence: CASCSGRAYNEQFF. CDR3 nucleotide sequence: TGTGCCAGCTGTAGCGGGAGAGCCTACAATGAGCAGTTCTTC.

The CDR3 reads CASEEGNYGYTF. The CDR3 bases are TGTGCCAGCGAGGAAGGGAACTATGGCTACACCTTC. J is TRBJ1-2 and V is TRBV6-1, with D unresolved. CDR1 MNHNS and CDR2 SASEGT come from the germline V gene. Trimming took 8 bases from V and 2 from J, leaving 9 bases between them. The CDR3 is 12 amino acids.